These 14 T cell receptor beta chains were sequenced from one sample in a study of human T cells and chemical hapten exposure. Time point indicated: patch test 1, 2 weeks after DPC sensitization. The sample's treatment: therapeutic diphenylcyclopropenone sensitization with weekly scalp DPC. TCRdb re-derived calls from the RACE reads in MiXCR, one entry per CDR3 protein. Of approximately 340,000 distinct CDR3 sequences detected, around 7% appear once; the ten largest clones hold roughly 7.9%. The source was whole blood, collected in connection with sensitization to the hapten diphenylcyclopropenone (DPC). All receptors come from a woman aged 18-29 years with alopecia areata. Some clones in this sample may be carry-over from other donors' samples.

This clonotype was observed a few times. The chain uses TRBV29-1 and TRBJ1-1; the D gene is possibly TRBD1 (5 bases). Germline values: CDR1 SQVTM, CDR2 ANQGSEA. The CDR3 is made up of 12 amino acids. V lost 6 bases and J 9 bases, leaving 17 bases between the germline ends. The CDR3 sequence: CSVLQGIRQAFF. The CDR3 DNA reads TGCAGCGTGCTCCAGGGCATTCGTCAAGCTTTCTTT.

The sample holds many counts of this clonotype. The gene calls are TRBV29-1 and TRBJ1-5; a possible D gene is TRBD1 (6 bases). The germline V gene has CDR1 SQVTM and CDR2 ANQGSEA. The CDR3 sequence is 14 residues long. The V end was cut by 7 bases, the J end by 5 bases, with 18 bases between. CDR3 DNA: TGCAGCGCTCAGGCGGGGGGCGAAGATCAGCCCCAGCATTTT. This gives the protein CSAQAGGEDQPQHF.

This clonotype was seen a few times. This chain links TRBV6-2 or TRBV6-3 with TRBJ2-3, with 8 bases that match TRBD2. Germline loops: CDR1 MNHEY, CDR2 SVGEGT. This CDR3 comprises 18 residues. The ends lost 6 bases at V and 2 bases at J; junction bases unmatched: 16. The CDR3 DNA follows: TGTGCCAGCAGAGCTATCATACAAGCGGGGGCTGCCACAGATACGCAGTATTTT. This codes for CASRAIIQAGAATDTQYF.

This clonotype was recorded a few times. The chain employs TRBV10-3 and TRBJ1-1, with 8 bases that match TRBD1. Germline CDR1 ENHRY, CDR2 SYGVKD. With 4 bases clipped from V and 3 bases from J, the junction kept 10 bases outside the gene matches. This CDR3 is built from 16 residues. CDR3 sequence reads: CAISGGRGQAYTEAFF. The CDR3 DNA reads as TGTGCCATCAGTGGGGGCAGGGGACAGGCATACACTGAAGCTTTCTTT.

This clonotype was seen at least ten times. V and J are TRBV29-1 and TRBJ2-3; D may match TRBD1 or TRBD2 (6 bases each). Trimming cost V 0 bases and J 1 base, with 14 bases left between them. The CDR3 totals 16 residues. Germline V gene data show CDR1 as SQVTM and CDR2 as ANQGSEA. The CDR3 DNA is TGCAGCGTTGAAGATGGTTTCCGGGGGCGCACAGATACGCAGTATTTT. Translation gives CSVEDGFRGRTDTQYF.

J is TRBJ2-1 and V is TRBV27, with TRBD1 identical over 7 bases. CDR1 MNHEY and CDR2 SMNVEV come from the germline V gene (reference sequence). The CDR3 is 17 residues long. The trim removed 7 bases at V and 8 bases at J, leaving 20 bases unmatched. The DNA of the CDR3 is TGTGCCAGCACCTCCTACGCTAGGACAGGTGGTCCGGATGAGCAGTTCTTC. Its protein is CASTSYARTGGPDEQFF.

V usage is TRBV20-1 and J usage is TRBJ2-1; 8 bases are a match to TRBD2. The CDR3 is 13 residues long. CDR1 DFQATT and CDR2 SNEGSKA come from the germline V gene (reference sequence). The CDR3 DNA reads TGCAGGGCCAAAAAGGCGGGGGGCTGGGAAGAGTTCTTC. This encodes CRAKKAGGWEEFF.

At least ten counts were recorded for this clonotype. J is TRBJ2-7 and V is TRBV6-2 or TRBV6-3, with a weak D call TRBD2 (5 bases). Germline loops: CDR1 MNHEY, CDR2 SVGEGT. V was shortened by 5 bases and J by 7 bases, with 21 bases between the two germline ends. This CDR3 has 15 amino acids. Written as DNA, the CDR3 is TGTGCCAGCAGTCCCACCCTACTAGTGGTGGGTGAGCAGTACTTC. It yields the protein CASSPTLLVVGEQYF.

This chain uses TRBV2 with TRBJ1-4; D possibly corresponds to TRBD1 (5 bases). This CDR3 is 15 amino acids long. The V end lost 5 bases, the J end lost 7 bases, and 17 bases lay between the germline ends. Per germline, CDR1 SNHLY and CDR2 FYNNEI. In DNA form, the CDR3 reads TGTGCCAGCAGTCGTCTTAGTACAGGAGGTGAAAAACTGTTTTTT. It yields the protein CASSRLSTGGEKLFF. The full variable domain, completed using reference TRBV2 and TRBJ1-4, is EPEVTQTPSHQVTQMGQEVILRCVPISNHLYFYWYRQILGQKVEFLVSFYNNEISEKSEIFDDQFSVERPDGSNFTLKIRSTKLEDSAMYFCASSRLSTGGEKLFFGSGTQLSVL.

This clonotype was seen at least ten times. This chain links TRBV5-1 with TRBJ1-4; D is ambiguous. CDR1 SGHRS and CDR2 YFSETQ come from the germline V gene. V was cut by 3 bases and J by 7 bases, with 13 bases left in between. CDR3 size: 14 residues. The CDR3 is CASSSGAEGEKLFF. The CDR3 DNA is TGCGCCAGCAGCTCAGGAGCCGAAGGTGAAAAACTGTTTTTT.

The chain uses TRBV7-3 and TRBJ2-2; D gene unclear. The CDR3 loop spans 16 amino acids. Trimming left V 1 base short and J 5 bases short, with 14 bases between. CDR1 SGHTA and CDR2 FQGTGA come from the germline V gene. CDR3 sequence: CASSLNGRRLTGELFF. The CDR3 DNA sequence: TGTGCCAGCAGCTTAAACGGCAGACGCCTTACCGGGGAGCTGTTTTTT.

V usage is TRBV6-5 and J usage is TRBJ1-1; tentative D call: TRBD1 (5 bases). Germline V gene sequence: CDR1 MNHEY, CDR2 SVGAGI. Deletions cut 2 bases from V and 1 base from J, with 17 bases between. The CDR3 has 17 amino acids. In nucleotides, the CDR3 is TGTGCCAGCAGTTACACCCAAACGGGGGTGGGGAACACTGAAGCTTTCTTT. Protein product: CASSYTQTGVGNTEAFF.

This clonotype came up many times. The V call is TRBV7-9, the J call TRBJ2-3; the match to TRBD2 covers 7 bases. The CDR3 runs to 15 residues. In germline, CDR1 is SEHNR, CDR2 FQNEAQ (reference sequence). Losses at the gene ends were 4 bases for V and 2 bases for J; bases not matched to a gene: 6. CDR3 bases: TGTGCCAGCAGCTCCGCGGGGGTATACACAGATACGCAGTATTTT. Residues: CASSSAGVYTDTQYF.

There are a few counts of this clonotype. The gene calls are TRBV7-2 and TRBJ1-2, with D uncertain. Trimming left V 0 bases short and J 4 bases short, with 9 bases between. This CDR3 has 14 residues. CDR1 and CDR2 from the germline V gene are SGHTA and FQGNSA. Here the CDR3 DNA reads TGTGCCAGCAGCTTAGCTAGAGGTTTCTATGGCTACACCTTC. Encoded protein: CASSLARGFYGYTF.